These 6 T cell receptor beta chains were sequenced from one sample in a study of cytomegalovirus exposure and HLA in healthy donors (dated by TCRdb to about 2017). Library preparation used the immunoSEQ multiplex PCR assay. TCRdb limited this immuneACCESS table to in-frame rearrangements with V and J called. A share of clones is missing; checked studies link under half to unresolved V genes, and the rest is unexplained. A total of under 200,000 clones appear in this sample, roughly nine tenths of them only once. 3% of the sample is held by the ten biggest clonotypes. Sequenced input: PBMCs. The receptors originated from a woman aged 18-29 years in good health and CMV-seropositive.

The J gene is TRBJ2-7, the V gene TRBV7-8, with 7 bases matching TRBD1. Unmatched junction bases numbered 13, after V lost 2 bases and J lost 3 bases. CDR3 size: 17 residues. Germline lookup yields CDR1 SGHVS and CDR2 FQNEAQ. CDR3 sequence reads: CASSLCGKTTGSYEQYF. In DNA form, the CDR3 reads TGTGCCAGCAGCTTATGTGGGAAAACGACAGGGAGCTACGAGCAGTACTTC.

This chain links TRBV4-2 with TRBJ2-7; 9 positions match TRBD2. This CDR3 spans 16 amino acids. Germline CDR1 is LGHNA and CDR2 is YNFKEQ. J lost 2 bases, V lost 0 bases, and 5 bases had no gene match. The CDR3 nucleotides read TGTGCCAGCAGCCAAGATCTGACTAGCGGTGCCTACGAGCAGTACTTC. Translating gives CASSQDLTSGAYEQYF.

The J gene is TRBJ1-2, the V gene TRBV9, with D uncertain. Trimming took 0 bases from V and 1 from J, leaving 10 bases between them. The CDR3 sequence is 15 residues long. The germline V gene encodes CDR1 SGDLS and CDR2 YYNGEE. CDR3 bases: TGTGCCAGCAGCGTAGAAACGGACTATAACTATGGCTACACCTTC. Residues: CASSVETDYNYGYTF.

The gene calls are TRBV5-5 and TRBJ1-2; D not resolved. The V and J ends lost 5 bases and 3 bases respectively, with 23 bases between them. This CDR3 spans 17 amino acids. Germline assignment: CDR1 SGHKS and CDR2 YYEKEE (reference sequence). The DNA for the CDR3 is TGTGCCAGCAGTTTTACCCTCGGGGAGCCTATATACTATGGCTACACCTTC. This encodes CASSFTLGEPIYYGYTF.

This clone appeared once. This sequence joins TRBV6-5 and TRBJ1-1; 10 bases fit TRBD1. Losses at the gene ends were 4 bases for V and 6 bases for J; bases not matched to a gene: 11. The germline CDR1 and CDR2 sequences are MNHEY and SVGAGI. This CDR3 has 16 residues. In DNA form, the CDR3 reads TGTGCCAGCAGTTCCCAACCGGGACAGGGGAGGCCTGAAGCTTTCTTT. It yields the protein CASSSQPGQGRPEAFF.

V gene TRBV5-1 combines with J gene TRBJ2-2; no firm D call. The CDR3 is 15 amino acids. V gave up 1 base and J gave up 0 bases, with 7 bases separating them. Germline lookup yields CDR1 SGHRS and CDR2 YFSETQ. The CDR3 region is CASSLPGTNTGELFF. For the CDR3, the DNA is TGCGCCAGCAGCTTGCCAGGAACGAACACCGGGGAGCTGTTTTTT.